These 2 T cell receptor beta chains share one sample of origin, sequenced in a study of cytomegalovirus exposure and HLA in healthy donors. The PCR used 60 Vbeta and 13 Jbeta primers. Produced via immunoSEQ multiplex PCR; TCRdb's table is partial and in-frame only. Among around 99,000 clones, roughly two thirds were seen once, and the ten largest hold around 7.7%. The sequencing input was PBMCs. These receptors came from a man aged 35-49 years in good health and CMV-seronegative.

The rearrangement joins TRBV27 to TRBJ1-2; weak D call: TRBD1 (6 bases). With 2 bases removed from V and 7 bases from J, the gap between germline ends came to 14 bases. The V gene's germline CDR1 is MNHEY and CDR2 SMNVEV (reference sequence). The CDR3 totals 14 residues. CDR3 coding DNA: TGTGCCAGCAGTTTACGTTCAGGGGCAACTGGCTACACCTTC. As protein: CASSLRSGATGYTF.

This clone was seen a few times. The V call is TRBV19, the J call TRBJ2-3; 13 bases agree with TRBD2. Per the germline V gene, CDR1 is LNHDA and CDR2 is SQIVND (reference sequence). The trim removed 3 bases at V and 5 bases at J, leaving 5 bases unmatched. The CDR3 has 16 amino acids. The chain's CDR3 is CASSITSGGAVDTQYF. CDR3 DNA: TGTGCCAGTAGTATCACTAGCGGGGGGGCTGTAGATACGCAGTATTTT. Complete variable domain (other parts from reference TRBV19 and TRBJ2-3): DGGITQSPKYLFRKEGQNVTLSCEQNLNHDAMYWYRQDPGQGLRLIYYSQIVNDFQKGDIAEGYSVSREKKESFPLTVTSAQKNPTAFYLCASSITSGGAVDTQYFGPGTRLTVL.